This TCR beta chain is from a study of blood T cell repertoires in COVID-19. Across the study: Spain, Italy and the United States supplied samples that represented acute and convalescent COVID-19. T cells, B-cell-depleted T cells, or PBMCs provided the cDNA or gDNA that served as material.

Original data processing: The assay estimated nucleated cells by amplifying reference gene primers. Here immunoSEQ multiplex PCR was the method, and the copy in TCRdb shows in-frame clones only, minus some. V and J calls plus clone size are reproduced from that table; the DNA served to infer D and trimming. The sample lists roughly 280,000 clones, 70% to 90% seen once, with over 1.5% in the top ten. Sequenced material: peripheral blood. This sequence originates from a man aged 25-45 years with active or convalescent COVID-19.

Written as DNA, the CDR3 is TGTGCCAGCAGCCTAGGGACAGGACGCACTAATGAAAAACTGTTTTTT. This translates into CASSLGTGRTNEKLFF. J is TRBJ1-4 and V is TRBV5-6; 8 bases match TRBD1. The trim removed 4 bases at V and 2 bases at J, leaving 7 bases unmatched. The CDR3 is made up of 16 amino acids. The germline V gene encodes CDR1 SGHDT and CDR2 YYEEEE.